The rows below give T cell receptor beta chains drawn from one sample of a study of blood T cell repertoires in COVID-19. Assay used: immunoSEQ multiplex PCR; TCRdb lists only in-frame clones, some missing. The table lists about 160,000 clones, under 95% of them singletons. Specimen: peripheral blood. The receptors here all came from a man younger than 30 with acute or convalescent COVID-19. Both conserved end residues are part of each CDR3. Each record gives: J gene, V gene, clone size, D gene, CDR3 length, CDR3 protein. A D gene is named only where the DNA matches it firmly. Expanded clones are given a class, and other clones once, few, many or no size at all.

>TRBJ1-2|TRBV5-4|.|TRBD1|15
CASSFSGQGSSGYTF
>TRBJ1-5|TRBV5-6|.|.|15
CASSLLQGTNQPQHF
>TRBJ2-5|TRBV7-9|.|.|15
CASIREEGVQETQYF
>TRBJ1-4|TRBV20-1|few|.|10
CSASREKLFF
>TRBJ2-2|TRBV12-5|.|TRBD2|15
CASGLLLAGAGELFF
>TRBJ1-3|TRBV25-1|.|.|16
CASSDRWGVSGNTIYF
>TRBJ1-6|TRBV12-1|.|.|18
CASPLRLAGLSYNSPLHF
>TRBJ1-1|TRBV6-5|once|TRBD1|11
CASRTGVEAFF
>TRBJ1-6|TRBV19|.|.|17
CASSIARTADYNSPLHF
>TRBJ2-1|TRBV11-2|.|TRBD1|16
CASSLEPGQPYNEQFF
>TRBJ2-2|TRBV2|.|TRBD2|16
CASSGSAGGPTGELFF
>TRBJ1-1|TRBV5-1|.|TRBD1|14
CASNAARGPTEAFF
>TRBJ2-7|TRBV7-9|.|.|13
CASSLGVSYEQYF
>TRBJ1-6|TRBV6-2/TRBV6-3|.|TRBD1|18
CASSTGRQGALSNSPLHF
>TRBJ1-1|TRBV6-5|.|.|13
CASSYSPGTEAFF
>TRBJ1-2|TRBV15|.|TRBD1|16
CATSRGGTGTNYGYTF
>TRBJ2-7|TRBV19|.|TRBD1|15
CASSISRDRTYEQYF
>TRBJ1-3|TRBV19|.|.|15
CASSIGRETGNTIYF
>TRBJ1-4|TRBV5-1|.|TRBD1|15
CASSLGQGFFEKLFF
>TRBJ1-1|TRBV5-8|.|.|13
CASSFRGNTEAFF
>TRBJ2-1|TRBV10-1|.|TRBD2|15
CASAPGLGDYNEQFF
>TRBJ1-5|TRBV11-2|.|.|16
CASSFRAMRRNQPQHF
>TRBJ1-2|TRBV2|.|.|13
CASQMSAGSGYTF
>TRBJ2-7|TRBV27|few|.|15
CASSPLAGLLNEQYF
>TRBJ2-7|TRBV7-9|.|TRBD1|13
CASSPGQGYEQYF
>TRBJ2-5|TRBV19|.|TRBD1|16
CASSKQGALIGETQYF
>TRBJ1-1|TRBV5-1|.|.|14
CASSSSRENTEAFF
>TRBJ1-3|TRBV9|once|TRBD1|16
CASSVGQGATGNTIYF
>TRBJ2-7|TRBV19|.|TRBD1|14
CASSPQYRGYEQYF
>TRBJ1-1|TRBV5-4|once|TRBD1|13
CASSRDRDTEAFF
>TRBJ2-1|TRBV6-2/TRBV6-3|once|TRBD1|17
CASSPGQGKSRYNEQFF
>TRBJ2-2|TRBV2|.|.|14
CASTRETNTGELFF
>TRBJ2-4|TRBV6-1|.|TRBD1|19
CASSEAGGQGSWTKNIQYF
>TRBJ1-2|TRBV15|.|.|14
CATSRDRGFYGYTF
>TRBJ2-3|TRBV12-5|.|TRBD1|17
CASGLGSPGTGTDTQYF
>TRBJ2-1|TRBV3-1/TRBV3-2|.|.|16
CASSQETLSSYNEQFF
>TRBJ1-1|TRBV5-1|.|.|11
CASSITDEAFF
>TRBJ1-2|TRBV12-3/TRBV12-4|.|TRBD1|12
CASRAGTDGYTF
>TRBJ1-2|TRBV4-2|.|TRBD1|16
CASSQETGTANYGYTF
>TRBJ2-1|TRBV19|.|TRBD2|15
CASSSPSGGPREQFF
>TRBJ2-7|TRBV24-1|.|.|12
CATSRGKYEQYF
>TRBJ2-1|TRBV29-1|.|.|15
CSVEDTQTGYDEQFF
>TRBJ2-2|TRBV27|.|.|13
CASSSLNTGELFF
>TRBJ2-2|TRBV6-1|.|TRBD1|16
CASSGGQEINTGELFF
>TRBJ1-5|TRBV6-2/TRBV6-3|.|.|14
CASSYQGWDQPQHF
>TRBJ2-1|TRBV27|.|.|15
CASTLGPESQYEQFF
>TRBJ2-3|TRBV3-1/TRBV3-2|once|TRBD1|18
CASSQDLWGTGDTDTQYF